The sample holds many counts of the clone carrying this T cell receptor beta chain. Its specificity is not known. With the read ending 3 residues before the CDR3 end, the germline J gene is used to fill in that end. This record belongs to a study of T cell clonality in common variable immunodeficiency. Study-wide results and caveats: Reportedly, TCR beta sequences from common variable immunodeficiency showed fewer deletions and N-nucleotide insertions.

V trimming: 9 bases; J trimming: 0 bases; junction bases outside the gene matches: 11. The CDR3 runs 16 residues. Germline lookup yields CDR1 LNHDA and CDR2 SQIVND (reference sequence). Generated by immunoSEQ multiplex PCR, the TCRdb table keeps only in-frame clones and is missing some. Singletons are absent from the sample, which has tens of thousands of clones. The sequence was obtained from a human donor with common variable immunodeficiency. V usage is TRBV19 and J usage is TRBJ1-1, with 9 bases identical to TRBD1. The sequenced material came from peripheral blood mononuclear cells. Partial CDR3 DNA: TGTGCCAGCCAACCGGGACAGGGAGGGATGAACACTGAA. This codes for CASQPGQGGMNTE. The full CDR3 is CASQPGQGGMNTEAFF.